The present T cell receptor beta chain was sequenced within a study of cytotoxic CD8 clonotypes in ibrutinib-treated CLL. Sequencing used immunoSEQ multiplex PCR; TCRdb keeps in-frame clones, though not all of them. The sample holds 45,000 to 50,000 clones, 53% seen once. This CDR3 has 13 residues. Looked up from germline, CDR1 is SGHDN and CDR2 is FVKESK. Trimming pared 7 bases from V and 5 bases from J, leaving 14 bases between. This clonotype was sampled from a human donor with chronic lymphocytic leukemia. The sequencing here drew on PBMCs, taken after 12 months of ibrutinib treatment. The chain is built from TRBV14 and TRBJ1-2; TRBD1 might be the D (5 bases). CDR3: CASKIGGTYGYTF. In nucleotides, the CDR3 is TGTGCCAGCAAGATTGGAGGGACGTATGGCTACACCTTC.